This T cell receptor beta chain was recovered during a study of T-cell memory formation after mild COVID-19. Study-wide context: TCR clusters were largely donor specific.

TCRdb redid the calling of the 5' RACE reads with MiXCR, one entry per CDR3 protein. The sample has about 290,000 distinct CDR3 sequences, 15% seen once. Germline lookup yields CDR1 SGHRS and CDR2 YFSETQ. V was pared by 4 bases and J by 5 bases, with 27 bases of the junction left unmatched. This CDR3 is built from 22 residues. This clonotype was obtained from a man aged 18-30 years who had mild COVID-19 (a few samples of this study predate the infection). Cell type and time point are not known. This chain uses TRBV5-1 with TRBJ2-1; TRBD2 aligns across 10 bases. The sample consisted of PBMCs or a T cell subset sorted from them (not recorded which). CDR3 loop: CASSPRGRGLAGVKGTHNEQFF. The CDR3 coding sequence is TGCGCCAGCAGCCCCAGGGGCCGAGGGCTAGCGGGGGTCAAAGGAACGCACAATGAGCAGTTCTTC.